One and the same sample provided the 11 T cell receptor beta chains below, sequenced in a study of glioma-infiltrating T cells. Using RNA template, CDR3s of TCR alpha and beta were amplified with iRepertoire arm-PCR. One entry per CDR3 protein, called by TCRdb with MiXCR from the multiplex PCR reads. The sample has tens of thousands of distinct CDR3 sequences, around 42% seen once; the top ten hold roughly two fifths. Sequencing input: glioma tissue, nonneoplastic brain tissue, or PBMCs (not recorded which). These receptors all come from a human donor with low-grade glioma or glioblastoma, undergoing nonglioma brain surgery, or in good health (not recorded which).

This clonotype was counted many times. The J gene is TRBJ1-2, the V gene TRBV6-2 or TRBV6-3; TRBD1 agrees at 9 bases. Per the germline V gene, CDR1 is MNHEY and CDR2 is SVGEGT. Trimming cost V 6 bases and J 3 bases; bases outside gene matches: 5. The CDR3 loop spans 14 amino acids. The CDR3 reads CASSPQGAYYGYTF. Here the CDR3 DNA reads TGTGCCAGCAGCCCACAGGGGGCTTACTATGGCTACACCTTC.

This clonotype was recorded many times. V is TRBV6-1 and J is TRBJ1-4; the D gene is possibly TRBD1 (5 bases). This CDR3 contains 15 residues. V gave up 9 bases and J gave up 9 bases, with 23 bases separating them. CDR1 and CDR2 (germline): MNHNS, SASEGT. The CDR3 loop reads CARQEPLEQCQKLFF. The DNA for the CDR3 is TGTGCCAGACAGGAGCCCCTGGAGCAGTGTCAAAAACTGTTTTTT.

Note on this clonotype: In this CDR3 the conserved last residue, phenylalanine or tryptophan, is missing, so a read error is likely. This rearrangement joins TRBV6-2 or TRBV6-3 to TRBJ2-1; the match to TRBD1 covers 7 bases. This CDR3 comprises 15 residues. Germline values: CDR1 MNHEY, CDR2 SVGEGT. With 5 bases clipped from V and 4 bases from J, the junction kept 8 bases outside the gene matches. The CDR3 is CASSPSRGQYNEQFL. CDR3 in DNA: TGTGCCAGCAGTCCATCCAGGGGACAGTACAATGAGCAGTTCCTC.

For this clonotype: This could be a read error, since a much larger clone is one nucleotide away. The J gene is TRBJ2-4, the V gene TRBV19, with D hard to call. Germline V gives CDR1 LNHDA, CDR2 SQIVND (reference sequence). The CDR3 is made up of 15 amino acids. The CDR3 protein is CASSIGGLAENIQYF. The CDR3, as DNA: TGTGCCAGTAGTATAGGGGGTTTAGCCGAAAACATTCAGTACTTC.

Ten or more counts support this clonotype. The chain uses TRBV28 and TRBJ2-7, with D uncertain. This CDR3 is built from 11 residues. In germline, CDR1 is MDHEN, CDR2 SYDVKM. With 6 bases removed from V and 3 bases from J, the gap between germline ends came to 6 bases. CDR3 sequence reads: CASSPDYEQYF. The DNA of the CDR3 is TGTGCCAGCAGCCCGGACTACGAGCAGTACTTC.

As to this clonotype: With a much larger clone just one base away, this may be a read error. J is TRBJ1-2 and V is TRBV5-4, with 9 bases matching TRBD1. The germline V gene encodes CDR1 SGHNT and CDR2 YYREEE (reference sequence). The CDR3 sequence is 14 residues long. The CDR3 loop is CASSRPGQGGGHTF. The DNA for the CDR3 is TGTGCCAGCAGCAGACCGGGACAGGGAGGTGGCCACACCTTC.

At least ten counts were recorded for this clonotype. The rearrangement joins TRBV6-1 to TRBJ2-7, with D perhaps matching TRBD2 (7 bases). The CDR3 has 14 amino acids. V gave up 2 bases and J gave up 3 bases, with 11 bases separating them. Per the germline V gene, CDR1 is MNHNS and CDR2 is SASEGT. The CDR3: CASSETGGDYEQYF. The CDR3, as DNA: TGTGCCAGCAGTGAAACGGGGGGCGACTACGAGCAGTACTTC.

Concerning this clonotype itself: One end of the junction does not line up with germline, which may come from a read error. This chain uses TRBV27 with TRBJ1-4; perhaps TRBD1 as D (6 bases). CDR1 is MNHEY, CDR2 SMNVEV, per germline (reference sequence). The CDR3 sequence is 14 residues long. CDR3 bases: TGTGCCGGCAGCCTGGGGGGCATGTATGAAAAACTGTTTTTT. Its protein product is CAGSLGGMYEKLFF.

As to this clonotype: This could be a read error, since a much larger clone is one nucleotide away. The chain joins TRBV5-4 to TRBJ1-2; 7 bases are shared with TRBD1. This CDR3 is built from 16 residues. The germline gives CDR1 SGHNT, CDR2 YYREEE (reference sequence). The CDR3 region is CASSRETGITNCGYTF. CDR3 DNA: TGTGCCAGCAGCCGCGAGACAGGGATCACTAACTGTGGCTACACCTTC. Complete variable domain (other parts from reference TRBV5-4 and TRBJ1-2): ETGVTQSPTHLIKTRGQQVTLRCSSQSGHNTVSWYQQALGQGPQFIFQYYREEENGRGNFPPRFSGLQFPNYSSELNVNALELDDSALYLCASSRETGITNCGYTFGSGTRLTVV.

J is TRBJ2-1 and V is TRBV6-1, with a possible D match to TRBD2 (5 bases). Looked up from germline, CDR1 is MNHNS and CDR2 is SASEGT. This CDR3 is 12 amino acids long. Trimming shortened V by 7 bases and J by 10 bases, and 14 bases separated the two germline ends. CDR3 in amino acids: CASTSMGDEQFF. The CDR3 region has the DNA TGTGCCAGCACCTCAATGGGAGACGAGCAGTTCTTC.

In its sample, this clonotype was seen many times. The gene calls are TRBV2 and TRBJ1-1; TRBD1 matches at 10 bases. CDR1 is SNHLY and CDR2 is FYNNEI in the germline V gene. This CDR3 contains 13 residues. The trim removed 9 bases at V and 5 bases at J, leaving 6 bases unmatched. The CDR3 here is CARADRGRTEAFF. As DNA, the CDR3 is TGTGCCAGGGCGGACAGGGGGAGGACTGAAGCTTTCTTT.